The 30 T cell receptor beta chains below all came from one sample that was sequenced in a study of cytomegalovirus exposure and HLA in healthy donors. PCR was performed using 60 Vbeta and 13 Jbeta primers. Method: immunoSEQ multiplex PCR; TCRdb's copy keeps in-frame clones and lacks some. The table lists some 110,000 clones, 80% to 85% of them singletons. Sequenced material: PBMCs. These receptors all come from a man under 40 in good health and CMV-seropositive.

The CDR3 DNA reads TGCGCCAGCAGCATTCACAGGGGGCAGCACACTGAAGCTTTCTTT. It yields the protein CASSIHRGQHTEAFF. This chain uses TRBV5-1 with TRBJ1-1; 9 bases agree with TRBD1. The germline V gene has CDR1 SGHRS and CDR2 YFSETQ. V lost 4 bases to trimming and J lost 3 bases; unmatched junction nucleotides: 7. The CDR3 has 15 amino acids.

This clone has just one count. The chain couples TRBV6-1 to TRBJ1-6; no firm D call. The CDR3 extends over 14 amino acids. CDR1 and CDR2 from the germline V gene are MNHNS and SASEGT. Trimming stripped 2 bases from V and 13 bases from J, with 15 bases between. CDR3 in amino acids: CASSESSSPSPLHF. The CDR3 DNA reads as TGTGCCAGCAGTGAATCTTCAAGCCCCTCCCCCCTCCACTTT.

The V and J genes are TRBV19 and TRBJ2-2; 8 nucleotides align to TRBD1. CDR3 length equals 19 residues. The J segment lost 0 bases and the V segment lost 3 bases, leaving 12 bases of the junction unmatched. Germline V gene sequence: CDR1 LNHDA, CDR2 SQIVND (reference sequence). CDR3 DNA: TGTGCCAGTAGTATGGGACAGGCCGGGGTGTTCGCGAACACCGGGGAGCTGTTTTTT. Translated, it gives CASSMGQAGVFANTGELFF.

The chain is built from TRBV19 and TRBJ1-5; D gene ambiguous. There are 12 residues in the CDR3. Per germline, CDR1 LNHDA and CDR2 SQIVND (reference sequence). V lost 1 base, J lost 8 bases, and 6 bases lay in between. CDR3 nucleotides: TGTGCCAGTAGTATAGGGGGAGAGCCCCAGCATTTT. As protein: CASSIGGEPQHF.

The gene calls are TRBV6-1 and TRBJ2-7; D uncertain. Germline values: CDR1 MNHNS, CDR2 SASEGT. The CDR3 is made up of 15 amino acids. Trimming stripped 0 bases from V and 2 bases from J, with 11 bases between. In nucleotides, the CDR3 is TGTGCCAGCAGTGAAGCGGCACTTTGGGCCTACGAGCAGTACGTC. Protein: CASSEAALWAYEQYV.

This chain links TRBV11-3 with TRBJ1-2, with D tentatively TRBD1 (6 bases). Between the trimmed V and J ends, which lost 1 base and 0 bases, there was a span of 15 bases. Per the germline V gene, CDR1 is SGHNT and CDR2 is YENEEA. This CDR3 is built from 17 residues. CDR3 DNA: TGTGCCAGCAGCTTAGGGCAGGGGAGAGGAGCTAACTATGGCTACACCTTC. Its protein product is CASSLGQGRGANYGYTF.

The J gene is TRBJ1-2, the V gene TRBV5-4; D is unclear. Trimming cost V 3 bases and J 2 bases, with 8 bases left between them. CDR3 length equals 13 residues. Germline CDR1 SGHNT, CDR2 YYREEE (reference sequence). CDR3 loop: CASSSGDNYGYTF. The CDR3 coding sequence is TGTGCCAGCAGCTCGGGTGACAACTATGGCTACACCTTC.

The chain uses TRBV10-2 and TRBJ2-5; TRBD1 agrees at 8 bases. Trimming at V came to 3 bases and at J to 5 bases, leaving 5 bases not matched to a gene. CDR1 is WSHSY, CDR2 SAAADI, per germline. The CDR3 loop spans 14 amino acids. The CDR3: CASSDTGQGETQYF. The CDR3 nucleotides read TGCGCCAGCAGTGATACAGGACAGGGTGAGACCCAGTACTTC.

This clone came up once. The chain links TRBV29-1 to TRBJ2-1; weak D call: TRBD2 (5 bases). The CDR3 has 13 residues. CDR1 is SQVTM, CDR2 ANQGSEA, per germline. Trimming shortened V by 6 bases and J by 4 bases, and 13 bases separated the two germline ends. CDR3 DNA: TGCAGCGTATGGGAGTGGGGTTACAATGAGCAGTTCTTC. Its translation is CSVWEWGYNEQFF.

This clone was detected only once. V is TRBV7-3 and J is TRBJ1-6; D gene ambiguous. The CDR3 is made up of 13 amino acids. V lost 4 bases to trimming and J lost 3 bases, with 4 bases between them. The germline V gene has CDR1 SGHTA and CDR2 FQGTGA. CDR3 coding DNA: TGTGCCAGCAGCTCTCTCTATAATTCACCCCTCCACTTT. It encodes CASSSLYNSPLHF. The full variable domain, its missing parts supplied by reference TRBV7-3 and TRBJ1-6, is GAGVSQTPSNKVTEKGKYVELRCDPISGHTALYWYRQSLGQGPEFLIYFQGTGAADDSGLPNDRFFAVRPEGSVSTLKIQRTERGDSAVYLCASSSLYNSPLHFGNGTRLTVT.

CDR3 region: CASSRTSGSRWGTQYF. The CDR3 DNA reads as TGTGCCAGCAGCAGGACTAGCGGGAGCAGATGGGGGACGCAGTATTTT. The V call is TRBV11-2, the J call TRBJ2-3; 13 positions agree with TRBD2. Per germline, CDR1 SGHAT and CDR2 FQNNGV. This CDR3 has 16 residues. Germline trimming cut 5 bases from V and 9 bases from J; bases unmatched to any gene: 11.

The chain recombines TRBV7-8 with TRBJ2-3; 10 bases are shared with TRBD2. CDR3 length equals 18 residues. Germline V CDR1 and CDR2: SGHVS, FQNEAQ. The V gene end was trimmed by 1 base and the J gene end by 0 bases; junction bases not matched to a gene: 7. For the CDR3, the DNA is TGTGCCAGCAGCTTAGTTCTAGCGGGAGCGCTGAGCACAGATACGCAGTATTTT. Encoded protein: CASSLVLAGALSTDTQYF.

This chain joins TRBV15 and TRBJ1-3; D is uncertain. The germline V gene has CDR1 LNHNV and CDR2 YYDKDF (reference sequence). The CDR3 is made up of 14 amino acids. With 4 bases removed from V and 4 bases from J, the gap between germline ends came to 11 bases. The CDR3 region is CATSIRRSGNTIYF. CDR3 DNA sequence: TGTGCCACCAGCATTAGGAGGTCGGGAAACACCATATATTTT.

The CDR3 DNA is TGTGCCAGCAGCCCGGGACTAGCGGGGGGTGGTGACATTCAGTACTTC. Translation gives CASSPGLAGGGDIQYF. V and J are TRBV4-2 and TRBJ2-4; 15 bases fit TRBD2. This CDR3 spans 16 amino acids. The germline V gene encodes CDR1 LGHNA and CDR2 YNFKEQ. V lost 4 bases, J lost 8 bases, and 6 bases stayed unmatched.

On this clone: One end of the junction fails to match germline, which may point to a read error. The CDR3 DNA reads TGTGCCAGCAGCTTACCTCCGGGACAGGAGTCCTTT. Protein: CASSLPPGQESF. This chain joins TRBV7-9 and TRBJ1-6, with 8 bases matching TRBD1. Germline V lookup: CDR1 SEHNR, CDR2 FQNEAQ (reference sequence). CDR3 length: 12 amino acids.

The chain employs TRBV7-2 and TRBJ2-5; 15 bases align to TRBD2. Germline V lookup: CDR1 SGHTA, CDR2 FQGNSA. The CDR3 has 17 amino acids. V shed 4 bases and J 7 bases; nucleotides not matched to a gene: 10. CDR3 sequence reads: CASSSAPGLAGGGTQYF. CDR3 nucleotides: TGTGCCAGCAGCTCCGCACCGGGACTAGCGGGAGGCGGGACCCAGTACTTC.

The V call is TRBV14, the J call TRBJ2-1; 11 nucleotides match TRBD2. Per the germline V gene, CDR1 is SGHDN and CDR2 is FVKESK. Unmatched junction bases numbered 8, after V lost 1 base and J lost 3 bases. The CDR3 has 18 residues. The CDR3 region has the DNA TGTGCCAGCAGCCAAGCCCGGCGGGGACTAGCGGACTACAATGAGCAGTTCTTC. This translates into CASSQARRGLADYNEQFF.

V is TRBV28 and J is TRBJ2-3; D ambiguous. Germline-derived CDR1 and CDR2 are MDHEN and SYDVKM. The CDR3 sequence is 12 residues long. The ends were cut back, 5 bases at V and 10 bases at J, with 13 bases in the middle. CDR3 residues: CASSTTTRSQYF. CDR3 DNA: TGTGCCAGCAGTACTACGACCCGGTCGCAGTATTTT. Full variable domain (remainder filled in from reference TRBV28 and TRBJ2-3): DVKVTQSSRYLVKRTGEKVFLECVQDMDHENMFWYRQDPGLGLRLIYFSYDVKMKEKGDIPEGYSVSREKKERFSLILESASTNQTSMYLCASSTTTRSQYFGPGTRLTVL.

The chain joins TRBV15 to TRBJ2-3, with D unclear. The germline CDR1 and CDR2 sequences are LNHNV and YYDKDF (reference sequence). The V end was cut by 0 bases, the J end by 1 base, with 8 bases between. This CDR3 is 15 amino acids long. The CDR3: CATSREGSRTDTQYF. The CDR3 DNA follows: TGTGCCACCAGCAGAGAGGGTAGCCGCACAGATACGCAGTATTTT.

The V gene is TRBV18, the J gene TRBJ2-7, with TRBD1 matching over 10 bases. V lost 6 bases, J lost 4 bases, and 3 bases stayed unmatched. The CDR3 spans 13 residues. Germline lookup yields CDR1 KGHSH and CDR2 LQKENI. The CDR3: CASSRDRGYEQYF. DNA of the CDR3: TGTGCCAGCTCGAGGGACAGGGGATACGAGCAGTACTTC.

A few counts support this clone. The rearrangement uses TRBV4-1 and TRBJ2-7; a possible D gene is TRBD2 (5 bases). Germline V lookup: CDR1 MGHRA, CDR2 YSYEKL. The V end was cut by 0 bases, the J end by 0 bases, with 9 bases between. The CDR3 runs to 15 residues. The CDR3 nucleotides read TGCGCCAGCAGCCAAGAAGACGGAGGCTCCTACGAGCAGTACTTC. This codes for CASSQEDGGSYEQYF.

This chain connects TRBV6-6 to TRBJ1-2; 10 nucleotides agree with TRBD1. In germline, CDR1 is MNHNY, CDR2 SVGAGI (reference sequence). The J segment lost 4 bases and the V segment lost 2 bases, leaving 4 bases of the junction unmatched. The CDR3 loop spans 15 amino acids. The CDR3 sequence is CASSYRGQGPYGYTF. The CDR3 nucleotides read TGTGCCAGCAGTTACAGGGGACAGGGGCCCTATGGCTACACCTTC.

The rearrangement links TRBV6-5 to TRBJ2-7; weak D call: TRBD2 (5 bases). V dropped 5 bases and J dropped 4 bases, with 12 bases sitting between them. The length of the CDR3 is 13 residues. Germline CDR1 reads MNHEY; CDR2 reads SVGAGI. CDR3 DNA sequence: TGTGCCAGCAGTGTCGGGGATCCGTACGAGCAGTACTTC. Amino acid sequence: CASSVGDPYEQYF.

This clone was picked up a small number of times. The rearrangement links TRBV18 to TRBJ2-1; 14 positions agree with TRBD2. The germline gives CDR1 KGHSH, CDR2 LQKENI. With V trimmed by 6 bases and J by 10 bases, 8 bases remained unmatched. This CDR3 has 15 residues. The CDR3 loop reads CASSPGLAGAGEQFF. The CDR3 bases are TGTGCCAGCTCTCCGGGACTAGCGGGGGCGGGGGAGCAGTTCTTC.

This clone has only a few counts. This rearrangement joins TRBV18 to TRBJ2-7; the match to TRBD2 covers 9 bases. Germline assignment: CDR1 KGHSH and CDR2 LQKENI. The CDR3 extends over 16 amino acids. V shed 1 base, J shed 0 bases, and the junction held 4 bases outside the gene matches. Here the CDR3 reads CASSPRLAALSYEQYF. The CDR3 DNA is TGTGCCAGCTCACCACGACTAGCGGCACTCTCCTACGAGCAGTACTTC.

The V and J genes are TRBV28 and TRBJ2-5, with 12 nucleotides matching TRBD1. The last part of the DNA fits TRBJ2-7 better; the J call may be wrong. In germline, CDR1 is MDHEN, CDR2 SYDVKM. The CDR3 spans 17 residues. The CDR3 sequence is CASRTTGTGGAGYEQYF. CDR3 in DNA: TGTGCCAGCAGGACTACCGGGACAGGGGGCGCGGGATACGAGCAGTACTTC.

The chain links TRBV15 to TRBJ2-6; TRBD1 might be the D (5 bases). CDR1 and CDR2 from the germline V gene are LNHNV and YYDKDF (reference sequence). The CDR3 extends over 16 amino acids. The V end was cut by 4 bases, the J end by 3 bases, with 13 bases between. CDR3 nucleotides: TGTGCCACCAGCACCCTGACAGCGAGTGGGGCCAACGTCCTGACTTTC. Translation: CATSTLTASGANVLTF.

The chain's CDR3 is CASSPRNTGELFF. The CDR3 bases are TGTGCCAGCAGCCCGCGCAACACCGGGGAGCTGTTTTTT. The rearrangement uses TRBV7-3 and TRBJ2-2; D unclear. With 5 bases removed from V and 2 bases from J, the gap between germline ends came to 6 bases. The length of the CDR3 is 13 residues. CDR1 and CDR2 (germline): SGHTA, FQGTGA.

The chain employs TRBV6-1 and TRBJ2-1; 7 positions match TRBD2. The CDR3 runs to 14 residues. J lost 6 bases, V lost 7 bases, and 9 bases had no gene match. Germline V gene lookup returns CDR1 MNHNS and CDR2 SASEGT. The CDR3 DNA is TGTGCCAGCATCCGAGAAGGGAGGGGCAATGAGCAGTTCTTC. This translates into CASIREGRGNEQFF.

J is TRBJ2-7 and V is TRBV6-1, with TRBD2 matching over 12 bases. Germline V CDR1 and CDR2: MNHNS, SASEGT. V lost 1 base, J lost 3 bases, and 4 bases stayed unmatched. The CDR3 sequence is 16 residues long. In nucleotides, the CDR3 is TGTGCCAGCAGTGAAGAGGCGACTAGCGGGGGCTACGAGCAGTACTTC. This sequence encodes CASSEEATSGGYEQYF.